The 19 T cell receptor beta chains below were found in one sample sequenced in a study of T cell clones after liver transplantation. Produced via immunoSEQ multiplex PCR; TCRdb's table is partial and in-frame only. The sample contains some 80,000 clones, around 80% of which appear only once. The source material was CD4+ T cells from blood, sampled 48 months after liver transplant. These receptors originate from a human patient who received a liver transplant. Some T cells may be the graft donor's.

This clone occurred once. The chain is built from TRBV5-6 and TRBJ2-7, with D possibly being TRBD1 or TRBD2 (5 bases each). The length of the CDR3 is 14 residues. Per the germline V gene, CDR1 is SGHDT and CDR2 is YYEEEE. Trimming removed 4 bases at V and 4 bases at J, with 15 bases between. The DNA for the CDR3 is TGTGCCAGCAGCCCGCCCGGGGCGGCGTACGAGCAGTACTTC. Translated, it gives CASSPPGAAYEQYF.

The chain is built from TRBV7-9 and TRBJ2-3, with D perhaps TRBD1 or TRBD2 (7 bases each). V dropped 5 bases and J dropped 4 bases, with 13 bases sitting between them. CDR3 length: 14 amino acids. Germline assignment: CDR1 SEHNR and CDR2 FQNEAQ (reference sequence). CDR3 DNA: TGTGCCAGCAGCCCAGGGGGGGGCGCAGATACGCAGTATTTT. Translating gives CASSPGGGADTQYF.

V is TRBV14 and J is TRBJ2-6; a weak D match, TRBD1 (6 bases). CDR3 size: 17 residues. V was shortened by 1 base and J by 2 bases, with 12 bases between the two germline ends. The germline CDR1 and CDR2 sequences are SGHDN and FVKESK. The CDR3: CASSQASHRAGANVLTF. CDR3 DNA sequence: TGTGCCAGCAGCCAAGCTAGCCACAGGGCTGGGGCCAACGTCCTGACTTTC.

CDR3 DNA sequence: TGTGCCAGCAGCTTAATGGACACTGAAGCTTTCTTT. Translating gives CASSLMDTEAFF. The chain has TRBV7-9 and TRBJ1-1; no definite D call. V was pared by 2 bases and J by 3 bases, with 4 bases between. Germline CDR1 SEHNR, CDR2 FQNEAQ (reference sequence). The CDR3 runs to 12 residues.

This clone was seen once. The chain uses TRBV2 and TRBJ1-2; a weak D match, TRBD1 (5 bases). V lost 4 bases, J lost 3 bases, and 12 bases lay in between. The CDR3 has 14 residues. The germline V gene encodes CDR1 SNHLY and CDR2 FYNNEI. The CDR3, as DNA: TGTGCCAGCAGTGTTGCAGGGATTGACTATGGCTACACCTTC. It yields the protein CASSVAGIDYGYTF.

This chain uses TRBV5-6 with TRBJ1-5; unclear D gene. V gave up 3 bases and J gave up 0 bases, with 13 bases separating them. The CDR3 contains 16 residues. Germline V gene data show CDR1 as SGHDT and CDR2 as YYEEEE. The CDR3 DNA is TGTGCCAGCAGCTCCAGAGGTGGTTATAGCAATCAGCCCCAGCATTTT. Its protein is CASSSRGGYSNQPQHF.

This chain connects TRBV6-5 to TRBJ2-7; D is uncertain. The V gene lost 6 bases and the J gene lost 5 bases, with 17 bases spanning the gap. Germline V gene lookup returns CDR1 MNHEY and CDR2 SVGAGI. The CDR3 has 14 amino acids. The CDR3 is CASSLSSPQHEQYF. CDR3 DNA sequence: TGTGCCAGCAGCCTATCGAGTCCGCAGCACGAGCAGTACTTC.

The chain carries TRBV5-4 and TRBJ2-1; 8 bases are a match to TRBD2. The CDR3 has 15 amino acids. V gave up 2 bases and J gave up 8 bases; unmatched junction bases: 9. Germline values: CDR1 SGHNT, CDR2 YYREEE (reference sequence). CDR3 DNA sequence: TGTGCCAGCAGCTTACCCGACGGGGGGGCCTATGAGCAGTTCTTC. Its protein is CASSLPDGGAYEQFF.

The chain combines TRBV9 with TRBJ2-3; no clear D. V was pared by 4 bases and J by 1 base, with 13 bases between. The CDR3 covers 15 residues. From germline, CDR1 is SGDLS and CDR2 YYNGEE. CDR3 region: CASSRSRWGTDTQYF. In DNA, the CDR3 is TGTGCCAGCAGCCGCTCCCGCTGGGGCACAGATACGCAGTATTTT.

This chain connects TRBV6-1 to TRBJ1-6; D is unresolved. CDR3 length equals 14 residues. Per the germline V gene, CDR1 is MNHNS and CDR2 is SASEGT. The V gene lost 8 bases and the J gene lost 7 bases, with 15 bases spanning the gap. CDR3 residues: CASVPTVGNSPLHF. The DNA for the CDR3 is TGTGCCAGCGTCCCTACTGTCGGGAATTCACCCCTCCACTTT.

The V and J genes are TRBV5-5 and TRBJ2-7; no clear D. Germline CDR1 SGHKS, CDR2 YYEKEE (reference sequence). The ends were cut back, 5 bases at V and 3 bases at J, with 12 bases in the middle. This CDR3 has 13 amino acids. CDR3 loop: CASSHLRSYEQYF. The CDR3 DNA is TGTGCCAGCAGTCACCTCCGCAGCTACGAGCAGTACTTC.

V is TRBV7-2 and J is TRBJ2-6; TRBD2 agrees at 10 bases. Germline CDR1 is SGHTA and CDR2 is FQGNSA. This CDR3 is built from 18 residues. Trimming removed 6 bases from V and 0 bases from J; junction bases left unmatched: 8. In DNA form, the CDR3 reads TGTGCCAGCAGTCCCCTAGCGGGGGCCGGCTCTGGGGCCAACGTCCTGACTTTC. Its translation is CASSPLAGAGSGANVLTF. Together with reference TRBV7-2 and TRBJ2-6, the CDR3 gives the full variable domain: GAGVSQSPSNKVTEKGKDVELRCDPISGHTALYWYRQSLGQGLEFLIYFQGNSAPDKSGLPSDRFSAERTGGSVSTLTIQRTQQEDSAVYLCASSPLAGAGSGANVLTFGAGSRLTVL.

The chain couples TRBV2 to TRBJ1-4; TRBD1 is a possible D gene (6 bases). This CDR3 comprises 13 residues. The V gene lost 7 bases and the J gene lost 5 bases, with 11 bases spanning the gap. The germline gives CDR1 SNHLY, CDR2 FYNNEI. The CDR3 spells CASNLQGNEKLFF. The CDR3 coding sequence is TGTGCCAGCAATTTACAGGGAAATGAAAAACTGTTTTTT.

A single count supports this clone. The rearrangement links TRBV27 to TRBJ1-4; D perhaps matches TRBD1 (5 bases). This CDR3 spans 15 amino acids. V lost 2 bases and J lost 8, with 15 bases in between. CDR1 is MNHEY, CDR2 SMNVEV, per germline (reference sequence). The CDR3 nucleotides are TGTGCCAGCAGTTTACGGGGGAGGGTAGACGAAAAACTGTTTTTT. Its translation is CASSLRGRVDEKLFF.

A word on this clone: At one of its ends the junction is not consistent with the germline gene, which may arise from a read error. The V call is TRBV18, the J call TRBJ1-4; tentatively, D is TRBD1 (5 bases). Germline V gives CDR1 KGHSH, CDR2 LQKENI. There are 14 residues in the CDR3. CDR3 in DNA: TGTGCCAGCTCGCCACAGGCAACTAATGAAAAACTGTTTTTT. It codes for CASSPQATNEKLFF.

The chain couples TRBV7-3 to TRBJ2-2, with 7 positions matching TRBD2. CDR1 is SGHTA and CDR2 is FQGTGA in the germline V gene. This CDR3 has 14 residues. V dropped 6 bases and J dropped 3; count of bases not matched to a gene: 4. The CDR3 nucleotides are TGTGCCAGCAGACCCACTAGCGACACCGGGGAGCTGTTTTTT. Residues: CASRPTSDTGELFF.

This chain links TRBV4-3 with TRBJ2-3, with D maybe TRBD2 (5 bases). The CDR3 is 18 residues long. Between the trimmed V and J ends, which lost 3 bases and 0 bases, there was a span of 19 bases. Germline lookup yields CDR1 LGHNA and CDR2 YSLEER. CDR3 amino acids: CASSQRRASRVSTDTQYF. In nucleotides, the CDR3 is TGCGCCAGCAGCCAGCGAAGGGCCTCGAGGGTTAGCACAGATACGCAGTATTTT.

The rearrangement uses TRBV21-1 and TRBJ2-4; TRBD2, the table's D call, was not compared with the DNA. TRBV21-1 constitutes a pseudogene. The CDR3 is made up of 15 amino acids. The chain's CDR3 is CASSMRHLAKNIQYF. The CDR3 DNA reads TGTGCCAGCAGCATGAGGCATCTAGCCAAAAACATTCAGTACTTC.

This chain uses TRBV9 with TRBJ2-7; the D is unclear. Germline CDR1 and CDR2: SGDLS and YYNGEE. This CDR3 is 10 amino acids long. V lost 9 bases to trimming and J lost 2 bases, with 6 bases between them. Here the CDR3 reads CAISAYEQYF. Here the CDR3 DNA reads TGTGCCATATCCGCCTACGAGCAGTACTTC.